A selection of T cell receptor beta chains follows, all from one sample in a study of Tregs in tolerant kidney transplant recipients. No cognate antigen is known for these TCRs. Assay: immunoSEQ multiplex PCR; the TCRdb copy retains only in-frame clones and omits some. The sample consists of about 44,000 clones, around 95% of them appearing once. The source material was Tregs from blood cultured with allogeneic cells. Receptors were obtained from a human donor in good health. The CDR3 runs from the conserved cysteine through the conserved F or W. The D gene is left open where the match is weak. Where a row states a size, it is once, few, many or the class of an expanded clone; other rows omit it.

cdr3_nt cdr3_aa clone_size v_call d_call j_call
TGTGCCAGCAGGACCCACGGGGGCACGGGGACCCAGTACTTC CASRTHGGTGTQYF . TRBV27 . TRBJ2-5
TGTGCCAGCTCATCGGGGCCGGGACCCTCAAACTATGGCTACACCTTC CASSSGPGPSNYGYTF . TRBV18 . TRBJ1-2
TGTGCCAGCATGCTCCGGGGTGCTGGAAACACCATATATTTT CASMLRGAGNTIYF . TRBV6-1 . TRBJ1-3
TGTGCCAGCAGACGACAGGGGGGGTCCTACGAGCAGTACTTC CASRRQGGSYEQYF . TRBV27 TRBD1 TRBJ2-7
TGCGCCAGCACCACCCTTGGCATGGGCGGGAGGAGGGAGACCCAGTACTTC CASTTLGMGGRRETQYF . TRBV5-1 TRBD2 TRBJ2-5
TGTGCCAGCAGTTGGGGAAAGGACAGTTTATCATACGAGCAGTGCTTC CASSWGKDSLSYEQCF . TRBV6-6 . TRBJ2-7
TGCAGTGCTAGACAAGAGACCCAGTACTTC CSARQETQYF . TRBV20-1 . TRBJ2-5
TGTGCCAGCAGCCAGACCGCGGGGGCCCTGACAGATACGCAGTATTTT CASSQTAGALTDTQYF . TRBV7-8 . TRBJ2-3
TGTGCCAGCAGCTCACGGAATTCCTACGAGCAGTACTTC CASSSRNSYEQYF once TRBV11-1 . TRBJ2-7
TGCGCCAGCAGAGGGACGAATTACAATGAGCAGTTCTTC CASRGTNYNEQFF . TRBV5-1 . TRBJ2-1
TGTGCCACCAGCAGAGGACAGATAGCTGCAACTAATGAAAAACTGTTTTTT CATSRGQIAATNEKLFF . TRBV15 . TRBJ1-4
TGTGCCAGCAGCTTGACCACAGATACGCAGTATTTT CASSLTTDTQYF . TRBV5-4 . TRBJ2-3
TGCGCCAGCTCCCTTAGCGGGAGGCCCAATGAGCAGTTCTTC CASSLSGRPNEQFF . TRBV5-1 TRBD2 TRBJ2-1
TGTGCCAGCAGCAGGGGGACAGTCACCGGGGAGCTGTTTTTT CASSRGTVTGELFF . TRBV7-3 TRBD1 TRBJ2-2
TGTGCCAGCAGCTTAGGACCACTAGCGGGAGGCAATGAGCAGTTCTTC CASSLGPLAGGNEQFF . TRBV11-3 TRBD2 TRBJ2-1
TGTGCCAGCAGGAGGACAGGGGACTTGTACCAAGAGACCCAGTACTTC CASRRTGDLYQETQYF . TRBV2 TRBD1 TRBJ2-5
TGTGCCAGCAGCGCCGGACTTGATGGCTACACCTTC CASSAGLDGYTF . TRBV9 . TRBJ1-2
TGTGCCAGCAGCGTTCCTAGCGTGGGTGGGACCCAGTACTTC CASSVPSVGGTQYF . TRBV9 . TRBJ2-5
TGTGCCAGCAGCTTGGGGACAGGCCCTGGCTATGGCTACACCTTC CASSLGTGPGYGYTF once TRBV5-6 TRBD1 TRBJ1-2
TGTGCCAGCGACGCGGGACTCAGCACAGATACGCAGTATTTT CASDAGLSTDTQYF . TRBV5-4 . TRBJ2-3
TGTGCCAGCTCACCAACGACAATCGACGAGCAGTACTTC CASSPTTIDEQYF . TRBV18 . TRBJ2-7
TGTGCCAGCAGCTTTAGGGACATATTTAGCTCTGGGGCCAACGTCCTGACTTTC CASSFRDIFSSGANVLTF . TRBV11-1 . TRBJ2-6
TGCGCCAGCAGTGAGTCGGGCGGCGACACAGATACGCAGTATTTT CASSESGGDTDTQYF . TRBV10-1 . TRBJ2-3
TGCAGCGTTGGACTAGCGAACTACGAGCAGTACTTC CSVGLANYEQYF . TRBV29-1 TRBD2 TRBJ2-7
TGCGCCAGCAGCGCAACCGGGACAGCTATACCCCTCTACACCTTC CASSATGTAIPLYTF once TRBV5-1 TRBD1 TRBJ1-2
TGTGCCAGCAGCTTACAGAGCTATGGCTACACCTTC CASSLQSYGYTF . TRBV7-8 . TRBJ1-2
TGTGCCAGCTCACCACCGTCTGGACAGGTAGCCAATGAGCAGTTCTTC CASSPPSGQVANEQFF . TRBV18 TRBD1 TRBJ2-1
TGTGCCAGCAGCCCGGGACAGGGGGGGCTCTGGCAGTTCTTC CASSPGQGGLWQFF . TRBV6-5 TRBD1 TRBJ2-1
TGTGCCAGCAGTCCGGACAGGGGTCGCTCCCTTACTGAAGCTTTCTTT CASSPDRGRSLTEAFF . TRBV27 TRBD1 TRBJ1-1
TGCAGCGCCTCGGGACATCCGAACACTGAAGCTTTCTTT CSASGHPNTEAFF once TRBV29-1 . TRBJ1-1